This T cell receptor beta chain is from a study of CD8 T cells in ankylosing spondylitis. Study-level findings and limits: A TCR beta motif of fewer than 10 highly homologous variants seemed to mark ankylosing spondylitis blood. Reactive arthritis synovial fluid and blood previously showed some of these motif variants.

With regard to this clonotype: What it recognizes is unknown.

In germline, CDR1 is SGHVS, CDR2 FQNEAQ. This CDR3 comprises 15 residues. V was shortened by 4 bases and J by 4 bases, with 15 bases between the two germline ends. TCRdb reanalysed the 5' RACE reads using MiXCR and keeps one entry per CDR3 protein. The profile shows 390,000 or so distinct CDR3 sequences, 20% to 25% of them singletons. This sequence originates from a male donor with ankylosing spondylitis. Sequencing input: blood, either unsorted or a sorted T cell fraction (not recorded which). V is TRBV7-8 and J is TRBJ2-3; no clear D gene. This CDR3 reads CASSYITLGPDTQYF. The CDR3 DNA reads as TGTGCCAGCAGCTATATCACCCTGGGCCCAGATACGCAGTATTTT.